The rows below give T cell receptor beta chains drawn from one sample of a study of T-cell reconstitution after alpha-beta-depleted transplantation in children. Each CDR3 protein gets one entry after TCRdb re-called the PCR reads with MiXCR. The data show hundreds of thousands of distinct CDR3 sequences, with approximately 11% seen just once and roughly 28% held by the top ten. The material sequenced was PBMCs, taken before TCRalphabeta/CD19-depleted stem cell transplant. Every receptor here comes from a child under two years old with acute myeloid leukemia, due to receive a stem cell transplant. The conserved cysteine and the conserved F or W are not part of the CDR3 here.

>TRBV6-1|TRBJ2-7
ASSFTLYEQY
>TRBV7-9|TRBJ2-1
ASMGSGRYYNEQF
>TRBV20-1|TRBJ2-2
SASRLAGGPNTGELF
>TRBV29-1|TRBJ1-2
SVGRVYSYGYT
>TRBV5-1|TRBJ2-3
ASSLAGLAGDTQY
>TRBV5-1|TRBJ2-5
ASSYTGGWQETQY
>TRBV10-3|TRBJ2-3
AISGNRLAGKLGRDTQY
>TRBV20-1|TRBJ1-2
SARGVVNYGYT
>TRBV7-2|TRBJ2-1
ASTGVQKRGEQF
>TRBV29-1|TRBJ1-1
SVRGRGNTEAF
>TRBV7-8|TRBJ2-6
ASSLGFSGANVLT
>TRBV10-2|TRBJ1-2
ASSPGGYYGYT
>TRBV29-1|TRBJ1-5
SVGTGVNQPQH
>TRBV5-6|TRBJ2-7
ASSLTPPSGGRADEQY